This TCR beta chain emerged from a study of blood T cell repertoires in COVID-19. Study as a whole: Collection of acute and convalescent COVID-19 samples took place in the United States, Italy and Spain.

The method was immunoSEQ multiplex PCR; TCRdb's version includes in-frame clones alone and lacks a portion of them. The sample lists fewer than 250,000 clones, around 90% occurring once. The CDR3 length is 15 residues. The germline gives CDR1 MNHEY, CDR2 SMNVEV (reference sequence). V lost 3 bases and J 5 bases, leaving 14 bases between the germline ends. Input material: peripheral blood. The clonotype comes from a man aged 30 to 45 with acute or convalescent COVID-19. The J gene is TRBJ2-1, the V gene TRBV27; D perhaps matches TRBD2 (5 bases). This CDR3 reads CASSFRGRVNNEQFF. CDR3 bases: TGTGCCAGCAGTTTCAGAGGGCGAGTGAACAATGAGCAGTTCTTC.